The 19 T cell receptor beta chains given below trace back to one sample, sequenced in a study of CD8 T cells in ankylosing spondylitis. Points from the study as a whole: Ankylosing spondylitis blood seemed to carry a telltale TCR beta motif made of eight or nine highly homologous variants.

No antigen is known for these receptors. Each CDR3 protein gets one entry after TCRdb re-called the 5' RACE reads with MiXCR. Of 650,000 to 800,000 distinct CDR3 sequences listed, around a fifth are singletons. The sequenced sample consisted of blood, either unsorted or a sorted T cell fraction (not recorded which). The receptors originated from a male donor with ankylosing spondylitis.

This clonotype has more than one count but fewer than ten. V is TRBV3-1 and J is TRBJ2-6, with D unclear. This CDR3 has 13 residues. Germline V gene data show CDR1 as LGHDT and CDR2 as YNNKEL (reference sequence). Trimming took off 2 bases at V and 3 bases at J, with 2 bases between the two ends. CDR3 sequence: CASSQYGANVLTF. The CDR3 DNA sequence: TGTGCCAGCAGCCAATATGGGGCCAACGTCCTGACTTTC.

This clonotype was recorded a few times. One end of the junction does not line up with germline, which may come from a read error. The chain couples TRBV20-1 to TRBJ2-2; a possible D gene is TRBD2 (7 bases). The CDR3 extends over 14 amino acids. The germline V gene has CDR1 DFQATT and CDR2 SNEGSKA (reference sequence). CDR3 coding DNA: TGCAGTGCTAGCAGCGGGGACAACACCGGGGACCTGTTTTTT. This gives the protein CSASSGDNTGDLFF.

A single count supports this clonotype. The V call is TRBV20-1, the J call TRBJ2-7; a possible D gene is TRBD2 (6 bases). The germline CDR1 and CDR2 sequences are DFQATT and SNEGSKA (reference sequence). V gave up 1 base and J gave up 2 bases, with 15 bases separating them. The CDR3 sequence is 15 residues long. CDR3 loop: CSARGGSGGTYEQYF. The CDR3 DNA reads as TGCAGTGCTAGAGGGGGTTCCGGGGGTACCTACGAGCAGTACTTC.

This clonotype was seen only a few times. The DNA of the CDR3 is TGTGCCATCAGGGGACAGGGAATTGACGAGCAGTACTTC. It translates to CAIRGQGIDEQYF. This sequence joins TRBV10-3 and TRBJ2-7; TRBD1 aligns across 9 bases. V dropped 6 bases and J dropped 5; count of bases not matched to a gene: 5. CDR3 length: 13 amino acids. CDR1 ENHRY and CDR2 SYGVKD come from the germline V gene.

The chain joins TRBV7-8 to TRBJ2-1; unclear D gene. Germline assignment: CDR1 SGHVS and CDR2 FQNEAQ. The CDR3 has 13 amino acids. The V end was cut by 1 base, the J end by 8 bases, with 9 bases between. In DNA, the CDR3 is TGTGCCAGCAGCTTAGAATCCCTGTATGAGCAGTTCTTC. It is translated as CASSLESLYEQFF.

This clonotype was observed at least ten times. The gene calls are TRBV20-1 and TRBJ2-2; TRBD1 matches at 9 bases. CDR1 is DFQATT and CDR2 is SNEGSKA in the germline V gene (reference sequence). The CDR3 runs to 14 residues. V lost 6 bases to trimming and J lost 5 bases; unmatched junction nucleotides: 7. CDR3: CSATGTGRTGELFF. CDR3 bases: TGCAGTGCAACCGGGACAGGGCGTACCGGGGAGCTGTTTTTT.

This chain links TRBV5-6 with TRBJ2-3; 8 positions agree with TRBD2. The CDR3 consists of 16 residues. Trimming took 4 bases from V and 10 from J; bases not matched to a gene: 17. CDR1 SGHDT and CDR2 YYEEEE come from the germline V gene. The CDR3 here is CASSQAPRTSKPPQYF. For the CDR3, the DNA is TGTGCCAGCAGCCAGGCCCCACGGACTAGCAAGCCCCCGCAGTATTTT.

This clonotype turned up a few times. This chain joins TRBV2 and TRBJ1-4; unclear D gene. Germline loops: CDR1 SNHLY, CDR2 FYNNEI. The CDR3 contains 15 residues. Trimming cost V 4 bases and J 6 bases, with 15 bases left between them. CDR3 loop: CASSGGSGDYEKLFF. DNA of the CDR3: TGTGCCAGCAGTGGAGGCTCGGGAGATTATGAAAAACTGTTTTTT. Filled out from reference TRBV2 and TRBJ1-4, the complete variable domain reads EPEVTQTPSHQVTQMGQEVILRCVPISNHLYFYWYRQILGQKVEFLVSFYNNEISEKSEIFDDQFSVERPDGSNFTLKIRSTKLEDSAMYFCASSGGSGDYEKLFFGSGTQLSVL.

This rearrangement joins TRBV20-1 to TRBJ2-2; 7 nucleotides line up with TRBD1. With V trimmed by 5 bases and J by 1 base, 4 bases remained unmatched. CDR3 length: 14 residues. The germline V gene has CDR1 DFQATT and CDR2 SNEGSKA (reference sequence). CDR3 amino acids: CSAYRDRNTGELFF. CDR3 DNA: TGCAGTGCTTACCGGGACAGGAACACCGGGGAGCTGTTTTTT.

This clonotype has just a few counts. The chain combines TRBV9 with TRBJ2-1; 11 bases are a match to TRBD2. Germline trimming cut 3 bases from V and 4 bases from J; bases unmatched to any gene: 3. Germline CDR1 reads SGDLS; CDR2 reads YYNGEE. The CDR3 loop spans 15 amino acids. The CDR3 nucleotides are TGTGCCAGCAGCGAGGGACTAGCGGTATACAATGAGCAGTTCTTC. Translating gives CASSEGLAVYNEQFF.

In this sample, this clonotype turned up a few times. This chain connects TRBV27 to TRBJ1-2; D is perhaps TRBD1 (5 bases). V dropped 3 bases and J dropped 8 bases, with 13 bases sitting between them. CDR1 and CDR2 (germline): MNHEY, SMNVEV (reference sequence). The CDR3 extends over 13 amino acids. The CDR3 sequence: CASSLVGTGGYTF. The DNA of the CDR3 is TGTGCCAGCAGTTTGGTAGGGACGGGAGGCTACACCTTC.

The rearrangement links TRBV30 to TRBJ2-1, with 10 positions matching TRBD2. This CDR3 is built from 14 residues. Per germline, CDR1 GTSNPN and CDR2 SVGIG (reference sequence). The V and J ends lost 8 bases and 9 bases, in that order; junction bases with no gene match: 13. The CDR3 nucleotides read TGTGCCGCTGGGAGGAGCGGGAGGGCCATTGAGCAGTTCTTC. Encoded protein: CAAGRSGRAIEQFF.

This clonotype was observed a handful of times. This chain links TRBV27 with TRBJ2-7, with a weak D call TRBD1 (7 bases). Trimming took 5 bases from V and 3 from J, leaving 11 bases between them. The germline V gene encodes CDR1 MNHEY and CDR2 SMNVEV (reference sequence). The CDR3 is 13 residues long. The CDR3 spells CASSAGGYYEQYF. For the CDR3, the DNA is TGTGCCAGCAGTGCAGGGGGGTACTACGAGCAGTACTTC.

This clonotype was detected only a few times. V and J are TRBV6-1 and TRBJ2-5, with D perhaps TRBD2 (7 bases). CDR1 and CDR2 (germline): MNHNS, SASEGT. The length of the CDR3 is 14 residues. Between the trimmed V and J ends, which lost 8 bases and 4 bases, there was a span of 17 bases. CDR3 loop: CASLGGGGGETQYF. The CDR3 DNA reads as TGTGCCAGCCTCGGGGGAGGGGGTGGAGAGACCCAGTACTTC.

This clonotype was counted at least ten times. This chain links TRBV27 with TRBJ2-1; the match to TRBD2 covers 12 bases. With V trimmed by 4 bases and J by 9 bases, 13 bases remained unmatched. Germline lookup yields CDR1 MNHEY and CDR2 SMNVEV (reference sequence). This CDR3 spans 17 amino acids. DNA of the CDR3: TGTGCCAGCAGTTCTAAGCTAGCGGGAGGGGGATGGTGTGAGCAGTTCTTC. It translates to CASSSKLAGGGWCEQFF.

This clonotype was seen only a few times. The V and J genes are TRBV12-3 or TRBV12-4 and TRBJ1-1, with TRBD1 identical over 7 bases. The junction had 12 bases not matched to a gene; V was cut back by 6 bases and J by 2 bases. The CDR3 length is 16 residues. CDR3 sequence reads: CASRKKTGRSNTEAFF. Here the CDR3 DNA reads TGTGCCAGCAGAAAAAAGACAGGGCGAAGTAACACTGAAGCTTTCTTT.

This clonotype came up a few times. The rearrangement uses TRBV2 and TRBJ2-7; D unclear. With 6 bases removed from V and 5 bases from J, the gap between germline ends came to 14 bases. CDR1 and CDR2 (germline): SNHLY, FYNNEI. The CDR3 has 13 amino acids. The CDR3 DNA reads as TGTGCCAGCAGCACCACGGCCGCGAACGAGCAGTACTTC. This gives the protein CASSTTAANEQYF.

The rearrangement links TRBV7-9 to TRBJ2-7, with D perhaps matching TRBD1 (5 bases). The CDR3 loop spans 12 amino acids. The V gene lost 8 bases and the J gene lost 5 bases, with 13 bases spanning the gap. The germline CDR1 and CDR2 sequences are SEHNR and FQNEAQ (reference sequence). The CDR3 region is CASEVWGHEQYF. CDR3 sequence (DNA): TGTGCCAGCGAGGTCTGGGGCCACGAGCAGTACTTC.

There are a few counts of this clonotype. V is TRBV11-2 and J is TRBJ1-1; no clear D gene. The CDR3 contains 14 residues. CDR1 SGHAT and CDR2 FQNNGV come from the germline V gene. V lost 5 bases and J 1 base, leaving 11 bases between the germline ends. This chain's CDR3 is CASSTAGWNTEAFF. The CDR3 nucleotides read TGTGCCAGCAGCACGGCGGGGTGGAACACTGAAGCTTTCTTT. The complete variable domain, with remaining parts taken from reference TRBV11-2 and TRBJ1-1, reads EAGVAQSPRYKIIEKRQSVAFWCNPISGHATLYWYQQILGQGPKLLIQFQNNGVVDDSQLPKDRFSAERLKGVDSTLKIQPAKLEDSAVYLCASSTAGWNTEAFFGQGTRLTVV.